This T cell receptor (beta chain) is from a study of blood T cell repertoires in COVID-19. Across the whole study: COVID-19 samples, acute and convalescent, were from the United States, Italy and Spain. T cells, B-cell-depleted T cells, or PBMCs supplied cDNA or gDNA.

The CDR3 length is 13 residues. The V end lost 6 bases, the J end lost 4 bases, and 12 bases lay between the germline ends. CDR1 and CDR2 from the germline V gene are SGHTA and FQGTGA. As concerns this clone: The sample holds other DNA sequences that translate to the same CDR3.

Patients of the Seattle cohort, enrolled during active infection, were followed longitudinally. In the source study's methods: Using reference gene primer amplification, nucleated cell counts were estimated. The table came from immunoSEQ multiplex PCR; TCRdb's copy has only in-frame clones and leaves some out. For V, J and clone size, that table is used; D and trimming come from the DNA. The table lists about 250,000 clones, approximately 85% of them singletons. The V call is TRBV7-3, the J call TRBJ1-2; tentative D call: TRBD1 (6 bases). Sequencing input: peripheral blood. The sequence came from a woman of 80 years or more with COVID-19, enrolled during active disease. The CDR3 DNA reads as TGTGCCAGCAGTCTAGGACAGCCCTATGGCTACACCTTC. It specifies CASSLGQPYGYTF.